The 5 T cell receptor beta chains below were found in one sample sequenced in a study of beta chain features in type 1 diabetes. The entirety of the isolated RNA underwent reverse transcription, so expressed TCRB transcripts were sequenced. Sequencing used immunoSEQ multiplex PCR; TCRdb keeps in-frame clones, though not all of them. This sample has 200,000 to 250,000 clones, with roughly an eighth found just once. The sequenced sample consisted of naive CD4+ T cells from blood. The receptor source for this set is a woman aged 40 to 50 in good health.

This clone has just a few counts. The J gene is TRBJ1-1, the V gene TRBV29-1, with D hard to call. The CDR3 consists of 13 residues. Germline CDR1 reads SQVTM; CDR2 reads ANQGSEA. V gave up 6 bases and J gave up 0 bases, with 11 bases separating them. The CDR3 nucleotides read TGCAGCGTCCGAGATTTCATGAACACTGAAGCTTTCTTT. This encodes CSVRDFMNTEAFF.

A few counts support this clone. The chain is built from TRBV19 and TRBJ2-7, with TRBD2 matching over 11 bases. Losses at the gene ends were 3 bases for V and 6 bases for J; bases not matched to a gene: 7. The CDR3 is made up of 15 amino acids. Germline values: CDR1 LNHDA, CDR2 SQIVND (reference sequence). The DNA for the CDR3 is TGTGCCAGTAGTATTCCCCTAGCGGGGGGCAGCGAGCAGTACTTC. As protein: CASSIPLAGGSEQYF.

This clone was observed a few times. The chain is built from TRBV11-2 and TRBJ2-5, with TRBD2 identical over 12 bases. Germline-derived CDR1 and CDR2 are SGHAT and FQNNGV. The V segment lost 3 bases and the J segment 7 bases; nucleotides outside the gene matches: 3. This CDR3 is built from 14 residues. In DNA, the CDR3 is TGTGCCAGCAGCTTCCTACTAGCGGGGGGGACCCAGTACTTC. Translated: CASSFLLAGGTQYF.

This clone was observed many times. The rearrangement links TRBV7-9 to TRBJ2-7; tentative D call: TRBD2 (5 bases). CDR3 length equals 14 residues. Germline CDR1 is SEHNR and CDR2 is FQNEAQ (reference sequence). V was trimmed by 3 bases and J by 6 bases, leaving 15 bases between them. The CDR3 reads CASSFSVAYAEQYF. The CDR3 nucleotides are TGTGCCAGCAGCTTTTCTGTAGCGTACGCCGAGCAGTACTTC. Full variable domain (rest looked up from reference TRBV7-9 and TRBJ2-7): DTGVSQNPRHKITKRGQNVTFRCDPISEHNRLYWYRQTLGQGPEFLTYFQNEAQLEKSRLLSDRFSAERPKGSFSTLEIQRTEQGDSAMYLCASSFSVAYAEQYFGPGTRLTVT.

This clone has just a few counts. V usage is TRBV11-2 and J usage is TRBJ2-7, with 10 bases aligning to TRBD2. With 3 bases clipped from V and 0 bases from J, the junction kept 11 bases outside the gene matches. This CDR3 comprises 18 residues. The V gene's germline CDR1 is SGHAT and CDR2 FQNNGV. The CDR3 sequence: CASSFQQVSGGPSYEQYF. The CDR3, as DNA: TGTGCCAGCAGCTTTCAACAAGTTAGCGGGGGGCCCTCCTACGAGCAGTACTTC.